The 5 T cell receptor beta chains below come from one sample, sequenced in a study of blood T cell repertoires in COVID-19 (dated by TCRdb to between 2020 and 2021). The library was made by the immunoSEQ multiplex PCR assay. The source is immuneACCESS, and TCRdb retained only in-frame sequences with V and J called. Part of the clones is not carried over; for the studies checked, unresolved V genes explain less than half of this, and the remainder is unexplained. The sample includes about 100,000 clones, with approximately 86% observed a single time. 4.5% to 6.5% of the sample lies in the top ten. Sequencing was performed on peripheral blood. Source of these receptors: a human donor in a cohort sampled during active COVID-19.

The chain couples TRBV6-2 or TRBV6-3 to TRBJ1-2; a weak D match, TRBD1 (6 bases). Germline V CDR1 and CDR2: MNHEY, SVGEGT. This CDR3 spans 15 amino acids. With 2 bases removed from V and 2 bases from J, the gap between germline ends came to 12 bases. For the CDR3, the DNA is TGTGCCAGCAGTTACCCCGAGGGGGTAAACTATGGCTACACCTTC. It codes for CASSYPEGVNYGYTF.

This chain connects TRBV7-9 to TRBJ1-4, with 10 bases matching TRBD1. In germline, CDR1 is SEHNR, CDR2 FQNEAQ (reference sequence). This CDR3 region has 14 residues. The V and J ends lost 8 bases and 6 bases, in that order; junction bases with no gene match: 6. In nucleotides, the CDR3 is TGTGCCAGCGCCGCCGGGACAGGGGATGAAAAACTGTTTTTT. Its protein is CASAAGTGDEKLFF.

The chain employs TRBV11-2 and TRBJ1-5; perhaps TRBD1 as D (6 bases). Germline CDR1 SGHAT, CDR2 FQNNGV. This CDR3 contains 18 residues. The V and J ends lost 0 bases and 0 bases respectively, with 15 bases between them. The CDR3 region has the DNA TGTGCCAGCAGCTTAGAGGACAGCCGAATATATAGCAATCAGCCCCAGCATTTT. Translated, it gives CASSLEDSRIYSNQPQHF.

This clone was seen just once. The chain recombines TRBV3-1 (or the pseudogene TRBV3-2) with TRBJ2-7; 8 bases are a match to TRBD1. The germline V gene encodes CDR1 LGHDT and CDR2 YNNKEL (reference sequence). The trim removed 2 bases at V and 9 bases at J, leaving 3 bases unmatched. CDR3 size: 12 residues. CDR3 residues: CASSQRTGMQYF. The CDR3 DNA reads TGTGCCAGCAGCCAAAGGACAGGGATGCAGTACTTC.

V gene TRBV24-1 combines with J gene TRBJ1-3; D uncertain. V shed 4 bases and J shed 0 bases, with 9 bases lying between them. The V gene's germline CDR1 is KGHDR and CDR2 SFDVKD. This CDR3 comprises 15 residues. CDR3 DNA: TGTGCCACCAGTGACCCCCGGGGCTCTGGAAACACCATATATTTT. Encoded protein: CATSDPRGSGNTIYF.